The rows below give T cell receptor beta chains drawn from one sample of a study of T cells in Graves' hyperthyroidism and ophthalmopathy. Using its own MiXCR run on the multiplex PCR reads, TCRdb lists one record per CDR3 protein. The sample has approximately 520,000 distinct CDR3 sequences, around 21% seen once. The specimen sequenced was blood. The receptors derive from a man aged 18 to 29 with Graves' hyperthyroidism. The CDR3 runs from the conserved cysteine through the conserved F or W. D genes are given only for firm matches. Size is stated for part of the rows, as once, few or many counts, or as a class when the clone is expanded.

abundance	d_gene	j_gene	v_gene	CDR3nt	CDR3aa
few	TRBD1	TRBJ2-1	TRBV12-3/TRBV12-4	TGTGCCAGCAAGTTGGGGGGGACAGGGGCCTACAATGAGCAGTTCTTC	CASKLGGTGAYNEQFF
-	-	TRBJ1-6	TRBV13	TGTGCCAGCAGCTTCGAGAGCGGGTATAATTCACCCCTCCACTTT	CASSFESGYNSPLHF
many	-	TRBJ2-7	TRBV7-9	TGTGCCAGCAGCTTAGGTACCGGGAGCGAGCAGTACTTC	CASSLGTGSEQYF
many	-	TRBJ1-1	TRBV5-1	TGCGCCAGCAGCTTGATTCCCGACACTGAAGCTTTCTTT	CASSLIPDTEAFF
-	TRBD2	TRBJ2-2	TRBV2	TGTGCCAGCATGGGACTAGCGGGGTCCACGGGGGCCGGGGAGCTGTTTTTT	CASMGLAGSTGAGELFF
few	-	TRBJ2-4	TRBV5-1	TGCGCCAGCCGGACGGACCTAGCCAAAAACATTCAGTACTTC	CASRTDLAKNIQYF
many	-	TRBJ1-2	TRBV20-1	TGCAGTGCTAGTACAGGAGGAGGCTATGGCTACACCTTC	CSASTGGGYGYTF
-	-	TRBJ2-7	TRBV28	TGTGCCAGCAGTACCCCTGGGGCGTACGAGCAGTACTTC	CASSTPGAYEQYF
-	-	TRBJ1-3	TRBV12-3/TRBV12-4	TGTGCCAGCAGCTCACGGGGATCTTTAAGCTCTGGAAACACCATATATTTT	CASSSRGSLSSGNTIYF
many	TRBD2	TRBJ2-7	TRBV7-9	TGTGCCAGCAGCTTGGAGACTAGCGGGGGGGCCGAGCAGTACTTC	CASSLETSGGAEQYF
-	-	TRBJ1-1	TRBV6-1	TGTGCCAGCAGGTGGTATACTGAAGCTTTCTTT	CASRWYTEAFF
many	TRBD1	TRBJ1-5	TRBV27	TGTGCCAGCGGACAGGCCAATCAGCCCCAGCATTTT	CASGQANQPQHF
few	TRBD1	TRBJ2-2	TRBV27	TGTGCCAGCAGTTCCACACTAGGGGGCAAACCCGGGGAGCTGTTTTTT	CASSSTLGGKPGELFF
-	TRBD1	TRBJ1-3	TRBV14	TGTGCCAGCAGCCCTCACAGGGGGTTGGGAAACACCATATATTTT	CASSPHRGLGNTIYF
few	TRBD2	TRBJ2-5	TRBV7-9	TGTGCCAACAGCTCGCGACTAGCGGGGGGGCCGGAGACCCAGTACTTC	CANSSRLAGGPETQYF
-	TRBD1	TRBJ2-7	TRBV28	TGTGCCAGCAGTACACCGGGACAGGGCTACGAGCAGTACTTC	CASSTPGQGYEQYF
many	TRBD1	TRBJ1-2	TRBV28	TGTGCCAGCAGTTTCACTAGGACAGGGGGAAGGATCACCTTC	CASSFTRTGGRITF
many	TRBD1	TRBJ2-7	TRBV25-1	TGTGCCAGCAGTGATGAAGGACAGGGTCTGTTCCACGAGCAGTACTTC	CASSDEGQGLFHEQYF
-	TRBD1	TRBJ1-1	TRBV6-1	TGTGCCAGCAGTGCAGCCGGGACAGGGATGACTGAAGCTTTCTTT	CASSAAGTGMTEAFF
many	TRBD1	TRBJ1-2	TRBV28	TGTGCCAGCAGTTTACAAGGACAGGGAGTCTATGGCTACACCTTC	CASSLQGQGVYGYTF
many	-	TRBJ2-5	TRBV11-2	TGTGCCAGCACCTTAGGGGTGGGTGGAGAGACCCAGTACTTC	CASTLGVGGETQYF
-	TRBD1	TRBJ1-2	TRBV12-3/TRBV12-4	TGTGCCAGCAGTCCAGACAGGGGATGGGATGGCTACACCTTC	CASSPDRGWDGYTF
many	-	TRBJ2-7	TRBV28	TGTGCCAGCCCGAACAGCCGGGGCGAGCAGTACTTC	CASPNSRGEQYF
many	TRBD1	TRBJ2-5	TRBV10-3	TGTGCCATCAGTCGGACAGGGGTACCCCAGGAGACCCAGTACTTC	CAISRTGVPQETQYF
many	TRBD1	TRBJ1-1	TRBV12-3/TRBV12-4	TGTGCCAGCAGTACAGGGGGCCCGAACACTGAAGCTTTCTTT	CASSTGGPNTEAFF
many	TRBD1	TRBJ1-1	TRBV20-1	TGCAGTGCTCCTCGGACAGGGGGCACTGAAGCTTTCTTT	CSAPRTGGTEAFF
many	TRBD1	TRBJ1-5	TRBV2	TGCGCCAGCAGGGGGGATAGCAATCAGCCCCAGCATTTT	CASRGDSNQPQHF
-	-	TRBJ1-1	TRBV4-1	TGCGCCAGCAGCCATCTCGGTGGTGGTGAAGCTTTCTTT	CASSHLGGGEAFF
many	-	TRBJ2-7	TRBV12-3/TRBV12-4	TGTGCCAGCGGCCCATCCGCGGTGGAGCAGTACTTC	CASGPSAVEQYF
many	-	TRBJ1-6	TRBV12-3/TRBV12-4	TGTGCCAGCACCATTGGGGGAAGTAATAATTCACCCCTCCACTTT	CASTIGGSNNSPLHF
many	-	TRBJ1-1	TRBV4-1	TGCGCCAGCAGCCAAGAGGTGTTATATGTGAACACTGAAGCTTTCTTT	CASSQEVLYVNTEAFF
many	-	TRBJ2-7	TRBV30	TGTGCCTGGGAGTCAGGGGCAGCCTACGAGCAGTACTTC	CAWESGAAYEQYF
many	-	TRBJ1-2	TRBV6-5	TGTGCCAGCAGGCGGAACAGCGGGTCCTATGGCTACACCTTC	CASRRNSGSYGYTF
many	-	TRBJ2-2	TRBV24-1	TGTGCCACCAGCGGCGCCGGGACGAACACCGGGGAGCTGTTTTTT	CATSGAGTNTGELFF
many	-	TRBJ1-1	TRBV10-3	TGTGCCATCAGTGAGTCCGGGGGGATAGAAGCTTTCTTT	CAISESGGIEAFF
-	-	TRBJ2-7	TRBV28	TGTGCCAGCAGTTTCTTCGCCCCAACTCACGAGCAGTACTTC	CASSFFAPTHEQYF